These 17 T cell receptor beta chains were sequenced from one sample in a study of CXCR3-negative and CXCR3-positive naive CD8 T cells (dated by TCRdb to the late 2010s). Sequencing was performed on a NextSeq 550. The Human TCR Profiling Kit (MiLaboratory) was used to make UMI-labeled 5' RACE TRB cDNA libraries. TCRdb reanalyzed the reads, keeping one entry per CDR3 protein sequence and omitting DNA. The sample's records list about 41,000 distinct CDR3 sequences. Around 2% of the sample rests with the top ten. Sequencing input: naive CXCR3- CD8+ T cells from blood. The cell subset or site label on this specimen signifies: CD45RO-CCR7+CD27+CD95- naive CD8+ T cells lacking CXCR3 (TNR3-). The receptors were gathered from a human donor in good health. Some clones in this sample may be carry-over from other donors' samples.

The gene calls are TRBV13 and TRBJ2-1. In germline, CDR1 is PRHDT, CDR2 FYEKMQ (reference sequence). This CDR3 is 11 amino acids long. This CDR3 reads CASRVRNEQFF. Full variable domain (rest looked up from reference TRBV13 and TRBJ2-1): AAGVIQSPRHLIKEKRETATLKCYPIPRHDTVYWYQQGPGQDPQFLISFYEKMQSDKGSIPDRFSAQQFSDYHSELNMSSLELGDSALYFCASRVRNEQFFGPGTRLTVL.

This chain links TRBV28 with TRBJ2-7; TCRdb returns TRBD1, unconfirmable since there is no DNA. This CDR3 has 15 residues. CDR1 and CDR2 (germline): MDHEN, SYDVKM. CDR3: CASSEAGASSYEQYF.

The gene calls are TRBV5-1 and TRBJ2-7; TCRdb reports TRBD1, a call that lacks DNA to check it against. The germline V gene has CDR1 SGHRS and CDR2 YFSETQ. This CDR3 has 16 residues. CDR3 region: CASSPATGGRTYEQYF.

This chain connects TRBV7-6 to TRBJ2-1. CDR1 is SGHVS and CDR2 is FNYEAQ in the germline V gene. This CDR3 region has 14 residues. The CDR3 loop reads CASSLVAANNEQFF.

This sequence joins TRBV21-1 and TRBJ1-2; the TCRdb call, TRBD1, lacks DNA for checking. TRBV21-1 is assigned pseudogene status. The CDR3 loop spans 17 amino acids. The CDR3 region is CASSISPGTGGNYGYTF.

The rearrangement uses TRBV11-2 and TRBJ2-1; with no DNA, the TCRdb D assignment of TRBD2 cannot be verified. The V gene's germline CDR1 is SGHAT and CDR2 FQNNGV. The CDR3 loop spans 17 amino acids. The CDR3 protein is CASSARDSYSSYNEQFF.

This rearrangement joins TRBV30 to TRBJ2-1; the D call from TCRdb, TRBD1, cannot be confirmed without DNA. This CDR3 contains 14 residues. Germline V gives CDR1 GTSNPN, CDR2 SVGIG (reference sequence). The CDR3 sequence is CAWSPWGTGSEQFF.

This rearrangement joins TRBV28 to TRBJ2-7; the D call from TCRdb, TRBD1, cannot be confirmed without DNA. CDR3 size: 14 residues. From germline, CDR1 is MDHEN and CDR2 SYDVKM. This chain's CDR3 is CASSLDSEAYEQYF.

The J gene is TRBJ2-1, the V gene TRBV9; TCRdb designates TRBD2, a call that cannot be tested without DNA. The CDR3 totals 14 residues. Germline V gene sequence: CDR1 SGDLS, CDR2 YYNGEE. The CDR3 region is CASSGGVSMNEQFF.

The chain employs TRBV12-3 or TRBV12-4 and TRBJ1-2; TCRdb names TRBD1, which stays unverified in the absence of DNA. This CDR3 has 16 residues. The CDR3 loop is CASSRPWDITNYGYTF.

The J gene is TRBJ2-5, the V gene TRBV11-2; TCRdb's D gene call, TRBD1, goes unchecked for lack of DNA. The CDR3 extends over 15 amino acids. CDR1 and CDR2 from the germline V gene are SGHAT and FQNNGV. This chain's CDR3 is CASSLEYGTEETQYF.

V usage is TRBV11-2 and J usage is TRBJ2-5. Per germline, CDR1 SGHAT and CDR2 FQNNGV. The CDR3 extends over 11 amino acids. CDR3 protein: CASSFIETQYF.

The chain uses TRBV20-1 and TRBJ1-5; TCRdb indicates TRBD1, and absent DNA this call remains unverified. This CDR3 has 16 residues. CDR1 is DFQATT, CDR2 SNEGSKA, per germline (reference sequence). Here the CDR3 reads CSARDPRQGDSQPQHF.

This sequence joins TRBV6-2 or TRBV6-3 and TRBJ2-3; TCRdb picks TRBD1, but there is no DNA to check that call. From germline, CDR1 is MNHEY and CDR2 SVGEGT. The CDR3 has 19 amino acids. The chain's CDR3 is CASSYSKFVWGGLTDTQYF.

This chain joins TRBV7-6 and TRBJ1-5; TCRdb lists TRBD1, though no DNA is available to test this call. This CDR3 has 14 amino acids. The germline V gene has CDR1 SGHVS and CDR2 FNYEAQ. The CDR3 sequence is CASSSGGLDQPQHF. Supplemented by reference TRBV7-6 and TRBJ1-5, the full variable domain reads GAGVSQSPRYKVTKRGQDVALRCDPISGHVSLYWYRQALGQGPEFLTYFNYEAQQDKSGLPNDRFSAERPEGSISTLTIQRTEQRDSAMYRCASSSGGLDQPQHFGDGTRLSIL.

The chain has TRBV28 and TRBJ1-1. Germline values: CDR1 MDHEN, CDR2 SYDVKM. The CDR3 has 13 residues. The CDR3 here is CARTLLWNTEAFF.

The J gene is TRBJ2-7, the V gene TRBV5-1; TCRdb names TRBD1, which stays unverified in the absence of DNA. The CDR3 covers 14 residues. Germline-derived CDR1 and CDR2 are SGHRS and YFSETQ. The CDR3 loop is CASSLEARGYEQYF.